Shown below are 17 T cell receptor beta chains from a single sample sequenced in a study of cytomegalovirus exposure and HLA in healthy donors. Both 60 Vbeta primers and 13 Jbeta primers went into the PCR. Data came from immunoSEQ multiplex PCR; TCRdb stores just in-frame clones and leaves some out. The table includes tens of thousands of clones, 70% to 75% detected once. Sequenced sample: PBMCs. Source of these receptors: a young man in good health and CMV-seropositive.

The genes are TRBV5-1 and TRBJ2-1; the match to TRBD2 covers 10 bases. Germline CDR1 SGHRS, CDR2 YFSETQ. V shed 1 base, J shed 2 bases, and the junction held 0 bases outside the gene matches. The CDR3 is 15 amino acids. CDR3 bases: TGCGCCAGCAGCTTGACTAGCGGGACCTACAATGAGCAGTTCTTC. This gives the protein CASSLTSGTYNEQFF.

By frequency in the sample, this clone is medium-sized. For the CDR3, the DNA is TGTGCCAGCAGCCTAGCGGGGGGCTCTGGGGCCAACGTCCTGACTTTC. Translating it yields CASSLAGGSGANVLTF. V gene TRBV4-2 combines with J gene TRBJ2-6, with TRBD2 identical over 10 bases. Trimming took 4 bases from V and 0 from J; bases not matched to a gene: 0. CDR1 LGHNA and CDR2 YNFKEQ come from the germline V gene. The CDR3 covers 16 residues.

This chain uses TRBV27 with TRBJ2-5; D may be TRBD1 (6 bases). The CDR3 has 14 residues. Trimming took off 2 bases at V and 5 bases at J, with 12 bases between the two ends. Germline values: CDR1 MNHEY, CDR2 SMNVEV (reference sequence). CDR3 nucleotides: TGTGCCAGCAGTTTAGGGGGCAGGGTGGAGACCCAGTACTTC. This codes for CASSLGGRVETQYF.

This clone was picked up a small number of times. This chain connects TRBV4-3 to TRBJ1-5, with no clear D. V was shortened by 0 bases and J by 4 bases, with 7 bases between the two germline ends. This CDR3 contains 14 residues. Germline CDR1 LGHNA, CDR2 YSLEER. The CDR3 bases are TGCGCCAGCAGCCAAGATATGAGTAATCAGCCCCAGCATTTT. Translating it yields CASSQDMSNQPQHF.

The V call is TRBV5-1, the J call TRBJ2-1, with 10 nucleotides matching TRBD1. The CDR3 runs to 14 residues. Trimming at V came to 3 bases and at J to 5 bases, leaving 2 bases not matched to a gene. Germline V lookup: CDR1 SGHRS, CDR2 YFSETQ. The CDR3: CASSSDRGNNEQFF. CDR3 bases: TGCGCCAGCAGCTCGGACAGGGGGAACAATGAGCAGTTCTTC. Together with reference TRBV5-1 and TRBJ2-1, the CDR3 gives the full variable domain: KAGVTQTPRYLIKTRGQQVTLSCSPISGHRSVSWYQQTPGQGLQFLFEYFSETQRNKGNFPGRFSGRQFSNSRSEMNVSTLELGDSALYLCASSSDRGNNEQFFGPGTRLTVL.

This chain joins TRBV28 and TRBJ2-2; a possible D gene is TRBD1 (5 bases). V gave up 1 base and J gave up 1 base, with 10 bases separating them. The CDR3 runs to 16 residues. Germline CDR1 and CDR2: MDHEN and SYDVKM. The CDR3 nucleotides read TGTGCCAGCAGTTTATCTGGGGCCCTGAACACCGGGGAGCTGTTTTTT. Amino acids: CASSLSGALNTGELFF.

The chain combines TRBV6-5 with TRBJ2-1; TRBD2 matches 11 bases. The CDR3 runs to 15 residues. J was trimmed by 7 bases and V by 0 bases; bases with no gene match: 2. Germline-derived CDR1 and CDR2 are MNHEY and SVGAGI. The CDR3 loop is CASSYSWTSGNEQFF. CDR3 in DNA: TGTGCCAGCAGTTACTCCTGGACTAGCGGGAATGAGCAGTTCTTC.

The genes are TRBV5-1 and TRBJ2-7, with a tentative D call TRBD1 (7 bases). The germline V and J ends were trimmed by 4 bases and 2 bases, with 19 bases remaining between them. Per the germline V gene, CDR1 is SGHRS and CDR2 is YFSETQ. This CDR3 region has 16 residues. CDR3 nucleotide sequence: TGCGCCAGCAGCCTCCGACAGGGACTGATGACCTACGAGCAGTACTTC. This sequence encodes CASSLRQGLMTYEQYF.

For the CDR3, the DNA is TGCGCCAGCAGCGCGTTAGCGGGGGGGCCCTCCGGGGAGCTGTTTTTT. The encoded protein is CASSALAGGPSGELFF. J is TRBJ2-2 and V is TRBV5-1; 11 nucleotides line up with TRBD2. The CDR3 has 16 residues. Germline values: CDR1 SGHRS, CDR2 YFSETQ. The V segment lost 4 bases and the J segment 6 bases; nucleotides outside the gene matches: 8. The full variable domain, completed using reference TRBV5-1 and TRBJ2-2, is KAGVTQTPRYLIKTRGQQVTLSCSPISGHRSVSWYQQTPGQGLQFLFEYFSETQRNKGNFPGRFSGRQFSNSRSEMNVSTLELGDSALYLCASSALAGGPSGELFFGEGSRLTVL.

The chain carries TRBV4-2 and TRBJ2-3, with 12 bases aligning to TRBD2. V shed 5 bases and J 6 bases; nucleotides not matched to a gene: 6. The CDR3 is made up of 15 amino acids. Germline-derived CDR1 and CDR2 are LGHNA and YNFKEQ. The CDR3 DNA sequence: TGTGCCAGCAGCACCACTAGCGGGGGGCATGATACGCAGTATTTT. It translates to CASSTTSGGHDTQYF.

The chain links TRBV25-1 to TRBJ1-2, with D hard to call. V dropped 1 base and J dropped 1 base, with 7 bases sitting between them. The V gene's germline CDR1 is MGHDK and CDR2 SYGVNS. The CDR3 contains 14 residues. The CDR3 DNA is TGTGCCAGCAGTGAATTGGGCCGTAACTATGGCTACACCTTC. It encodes CASSELGRNYGYTF.

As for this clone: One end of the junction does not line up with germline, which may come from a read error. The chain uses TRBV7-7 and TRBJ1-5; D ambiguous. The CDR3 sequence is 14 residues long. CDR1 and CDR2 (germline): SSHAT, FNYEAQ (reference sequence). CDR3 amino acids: CASSLARYNQPQHF. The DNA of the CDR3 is TGTGCTAGCAGCTTAGCGAGGTACAATCAGCCCCAGCATTTT.

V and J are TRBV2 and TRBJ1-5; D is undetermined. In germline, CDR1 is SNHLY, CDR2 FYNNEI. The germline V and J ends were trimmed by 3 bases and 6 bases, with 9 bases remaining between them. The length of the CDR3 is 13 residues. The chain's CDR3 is CASSDQVAQPQHF. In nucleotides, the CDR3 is TGTGCCAGCAGTGACCAGGTGGCTCAGCCCCAGCATTTT.

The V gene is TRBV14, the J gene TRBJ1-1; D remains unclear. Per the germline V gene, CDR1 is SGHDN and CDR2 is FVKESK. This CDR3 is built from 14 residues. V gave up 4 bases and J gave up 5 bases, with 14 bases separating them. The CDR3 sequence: CASSRFDGVTEAFF. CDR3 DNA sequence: TGTGCCAGCAGCCGTTTCGACGGGGTTACTGAAGCTTTCTTT.

CDR3 amino acids: CAWRGPAGGIQQYF. The CDR3 coding sequence is TGTGCCTGGAGGGGTCCGGCGGGGGGAATACAGCAGTACTTC. This chain links TRBV30 with TRBJ2-5, with TRBD2 identical over 8 bases. Losses at the gene ends were 3 bases for V and 11 bases for J; bases not matched to a gene: 14. The length of the CDR3 is 14 residues. The germline gives CDR1 GTSNPN, CDR2 SVGIG (reference sequence).

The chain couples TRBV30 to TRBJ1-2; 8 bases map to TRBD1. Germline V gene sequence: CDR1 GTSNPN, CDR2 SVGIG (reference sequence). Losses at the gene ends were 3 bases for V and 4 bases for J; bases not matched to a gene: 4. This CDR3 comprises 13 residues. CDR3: CAWRKQGVYGYTF. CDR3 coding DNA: TGTGCCTGGAGAAAACAGGGGGTCTATGGCTACACCTTC. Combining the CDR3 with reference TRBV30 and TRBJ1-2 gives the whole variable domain SQTIHQWPATLVQPVGSPLSLECTVEGTSNPNLYWYRQAAGRGLQLLFYSVGIGQISSEVPQNLSASRPQDRQFILSSKKLLLSDSGFYLCAWRKQGVYGYTFGSGTRLTVV.

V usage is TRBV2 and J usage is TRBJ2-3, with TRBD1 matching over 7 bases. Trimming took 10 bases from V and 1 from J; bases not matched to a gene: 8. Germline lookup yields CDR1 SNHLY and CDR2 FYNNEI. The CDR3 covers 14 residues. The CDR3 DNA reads TGTGCCAAGGAACAAGGGACAGGCACAGATACGCAGTATTTT. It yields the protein CAKEQGTGTDTQYF.